This TCR beta chain was identified in a study of Graves' ophthalmopathy and Graves' hyperthyroidism. Across the study: Calling hyperthyroidism stable required that no ophthalmopathy show up within 18 months of follow-up. Study-level findings and limits: Most thyroid-expanded clonotypes exceeding 0.001 frequency were also found in blood.

Germline V CDR1 and CDR2: SGHTA, FQGTGA. This CDR3 has 16 amino acids. V was cut by 2 bases and J by 2 bases, with 14 bases left in between. Enrolled hyperthyroidism patients had a new diagnosis, a duration under 2 months, and an age of 18 to 65. Of note for this clonotype: Antigen specificity is unknown.

RNA transcripts were the template, and TCR beta CDR3 regions were amplified from them. Second-round multiplex PCR came after first-round RT-PCR with HTBI primers. MiXCR, run by TCRdb on the multiplex PCR reads, gives a single entry per CDR3 protein. This sample carries around 520,000 distinct CDR3 sequences, less than 40% of them seen once, and the ten largest clones take 3.5% to 5%. This clonotype originated in an adult man with Graves' hyperthyroidism. The sequenced material came from peripheral blood or thyroid tissue (not recorded which). This chain links TRBV7-3 with TRBJ2-3; possible D gene TRBD2, 6 bases. The CDR3 is CASSLWGGVITDTQYF. CDR3 nucleotides: TGTGCCAGCAGCTTATGGGGCGGGGTAATCACAGATACGCAGTATTTT.